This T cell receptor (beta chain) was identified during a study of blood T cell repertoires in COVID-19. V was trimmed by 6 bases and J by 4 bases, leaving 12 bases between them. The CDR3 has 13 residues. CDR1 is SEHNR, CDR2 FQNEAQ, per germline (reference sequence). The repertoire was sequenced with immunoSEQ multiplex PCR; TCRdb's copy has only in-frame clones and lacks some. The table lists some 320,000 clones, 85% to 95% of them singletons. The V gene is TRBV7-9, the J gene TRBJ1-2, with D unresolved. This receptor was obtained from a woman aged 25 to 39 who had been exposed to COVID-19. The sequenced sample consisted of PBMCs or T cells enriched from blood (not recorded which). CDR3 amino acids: CASRRTGVYGYTF. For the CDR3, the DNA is TGTGCCAGCAGGCGCACGGGTGTCTATGGCTACACCTTC.